Below are 10 T cell receptor beta chains sequenced from a single sample in a study of T cells in Graves' hyperthyroidism and ophthalmopathy. Researchers amplified the TCR beta CDR3 regions from RNA transcripts. Initially, a first-round RT-PCR of the TCR CDR3 employed the HTBI primer set. TCRdb re-derived calls from the multiplex PCR reads in MiXCR, one entry per CDR3 protein. The sample has hundreds of thousands of distinct CDR3 sequences; roughly 15% are singletons. The specimen was blood. The receptors shown here come from a woman in her 50s with Graves' ophthalmopathy.

The gene calls are TRBV4-3 and TRBJ2-1; TRBD1 aligns across 9 bases. The CDR3 runs to 16 residues. Looked up from germline, CDR1 is LGHNA and CDR2 is YSLEER. V was clipped by 1 base and J by 3 bases; unmatched bases: 4. The DNA of the CDR3 is TGCGCCAGCAGCCAAGGCCGGGACAGGGTCTACAATGAGCAGTTCTTC. Residues: CASSQGRDRVYNEQFF.

This clonotype appeared many times. The genes are TRBV7-8 and TRBJ2-2, with a weak D call TRBD1 (6 bases). Per the germline V gene, CDR1 is SGHVS and CDR2 is FQNEAQ. The CDR3 length is 15 residues. V shed 4 bases and J shed 0 bases, with 9 bases lying between them. Here the CDR3 DNA reads TGTGCCAGCAGCTATCGGACAGCGAACACCGGGGAGCTGTTTTTT. Protein product: CASSYRTANTGELFF.

The rearrangement uses TRBV18 and TRBJ2-7; 7 positions match TRBD1. The V and J ends lost 0 bases and 3 bases, in that order; junction bases with no gene match: 2. Germline CDR1 KGHSH, CDR2 LQKENI. The CDR3 consists of 14 residues. This chain's CDR3 is CASSPPDRDYEQYF. DNA for the CDR3: TGTGCCAGCTCACCACCCGACAGGGACTACGAGCAGTACTTC.

The rearrangement uses TRBV7-9 and TRBJ2-7; weak D call: TRBD2 (5 bases). This CDR3 comprises 14 residues. The ends were cut back, 1 base at V and 2 bases at J, with 9 bases in the middle. Germline values: CDR1 SEHNR, CDR2 FQNEAQ (reference sequence). CDR3 coding DNA: TGTGCCAGCAGCTTAGGAGCGGCCCCCTACGAGCAGTACTTC. This sequence encodes CASSLGAAPYEQYF.

In its sample, this clonotype was seen a few times. The J gene is TRBJ2-4, the V gene TRBV12-3 or TRBV12-4, with a tentative D call TRBD1 (6 bases). V shed 5 bases and J shed 12 bases, with 14 bases lying between them. CDR3 length: 12 residues. The CDR3 spells CASSQQGRSQYF. The CDR3 DNA reads TGTGCCAGCAGTCAACAGGGTCGGTCTCAGTACTTC.

This clonotype was detected ten times or more. The J gene is TRBJ2-7, the V gene TRBV6-2 or TRBV6-3, with D unresolved. The V end lost 7 bases, the J end lost 2 bases, and 12 bases lay between the germline ends. The germline V gene has CDR1 MNHEY and CDR2 SVGEGT. CDR3 length: 13 amino acids. The chain's CDR3 is CASNFGPTYEQYF. The CDR3 nucleotides read TGTGCCAGCAATTTTGGGCCCACCTACGAGCAGTACTTC.

The chain employs TRBV4-1 and TRBJ1-3; D not resolved. The CDR3 sequence is 17 residues long. The germline V gene encodes CDR1 MGHRA and CDR2 YSYEKL. Between the trimmed V and J ends, which lost 1 base and 0 bases, there was a span of 13 bases. CDR3 amino acids: CASSQATGRYSGNTIYF. The CDR3 DNA follows: TGCGCCAGCAGCCAAGCTACCGGACGGTACTCTGGAAACACCATATATTTT.

There are many counts of this clonotype. This chain links TRBV27 with TRBJ1-4, with 7 nucleotides matching TRBD1. The junction had 0 bases not matched to a gene; V was cut back by 4 bases and J by 7 bases. The germline V gene encodes CDR1 MNHEY and CDR2 SMNVEV (reference sequence). This CDR3 contains 12 residues. The CDR3 nucleotides read TGTGCCAGCAGTTACAGGGGTGAAAAACTGTTTTTT. It translates to CASSYRGEKLFF.

This clonotype was counted a few times. The chain is built from TRBV20-1 and TRBJ2-3; no clear D. CDR1 and CDR2 from the germline V gene are DFQATT and SNEGSKA (reference sequence). The CDR3 has 15 amino acids. The V end lost 1 base, the J end lost 4 bases, and 15 bases lay between the germline ends. CDR3 region: CSARAGLLGADTQYF. The CDR3 DNA reads as TGCAGTGCTAGAGCTGGGCTTCTGGGCGCAGATACGCAGTATTTT.

This sequence joins TRBV29-1 and TRBJ2-7, with 7 bases lining up with TRBD2. The CDR3 is 13 amino acids. Germline V gene sequence: CDR1 SQVTM, CDR2 ANQGSEA. Trimming removed 7 bases from V and 2 bases from J; junction bases left unmatched: 8. CDR3 DNA: TGCAGCGCCTACGGCGGGAGTACCTACGAGCAGTACTTC. It specifies CSAYGGSTYEQYF.